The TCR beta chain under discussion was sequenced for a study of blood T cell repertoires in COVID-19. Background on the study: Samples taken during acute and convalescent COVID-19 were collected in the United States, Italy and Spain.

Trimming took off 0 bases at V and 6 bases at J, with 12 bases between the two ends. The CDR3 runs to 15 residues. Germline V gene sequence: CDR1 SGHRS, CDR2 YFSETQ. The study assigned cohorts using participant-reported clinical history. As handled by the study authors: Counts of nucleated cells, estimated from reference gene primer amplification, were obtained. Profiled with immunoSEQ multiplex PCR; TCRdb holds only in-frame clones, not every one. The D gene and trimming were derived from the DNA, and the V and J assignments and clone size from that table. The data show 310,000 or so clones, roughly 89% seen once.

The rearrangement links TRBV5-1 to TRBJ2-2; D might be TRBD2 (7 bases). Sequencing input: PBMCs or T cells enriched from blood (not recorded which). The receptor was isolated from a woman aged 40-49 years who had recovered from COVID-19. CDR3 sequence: CASSLALGGPGELFF. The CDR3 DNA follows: TGCGCCAGCAGCTTGGCCCTGGGGGGGCCCGGGGAGCTGTTTTTT. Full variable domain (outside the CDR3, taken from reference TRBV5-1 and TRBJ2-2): KAGVTQTPRYLIKTRGQQVTLSCSPISGHRSVSWYQQTPGQGLQFLFEYFSETQRNKGNFPGRFSGRQFSNSRSEMNVSTLELGDSALYLCASSLALGGPGELFFGEGSRLTVL.